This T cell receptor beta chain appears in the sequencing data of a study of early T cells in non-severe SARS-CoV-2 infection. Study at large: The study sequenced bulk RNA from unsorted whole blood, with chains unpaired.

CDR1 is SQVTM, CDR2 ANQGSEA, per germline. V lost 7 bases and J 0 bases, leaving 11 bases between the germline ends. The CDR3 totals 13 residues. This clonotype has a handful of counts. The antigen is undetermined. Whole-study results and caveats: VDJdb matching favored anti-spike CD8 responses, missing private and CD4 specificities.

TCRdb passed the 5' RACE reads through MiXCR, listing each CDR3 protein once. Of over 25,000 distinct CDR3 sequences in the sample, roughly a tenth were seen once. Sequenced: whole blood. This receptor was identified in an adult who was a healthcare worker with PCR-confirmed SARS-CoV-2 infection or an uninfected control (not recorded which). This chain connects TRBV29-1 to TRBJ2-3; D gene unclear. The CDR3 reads CSAPTASTDTQYF. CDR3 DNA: TGCAGCGCACCAACAGCTAGCACAGATACGCAGTATTTT.